Included here is one T cell receptor beta chain sequence, with context. In germline, CDR1 is MNHEY, CDR2 SMNVEV (reference sequence). After removal of 6 bases from V and 4 bases from J, the junction contained 13 bases not matched to a gene. The length of the CDR3 is 18 residues. In the source study's methods: Reference gene primers were amplified, and this amplification served to estimate nucleated cell counts. Data came from immunoSEQ multiplex PCR; TCRdb stores just in-frame clones and leaves some out. V and J calls plus clone size are reproduced from that table; the DNA served to infer D and trimming. The table includes approximately 230,000 clones, roughly 80% detected once. This sample was included in a study of blood T cell repertoires in COVID-19.

The J gene is TRBJ1-6, the V gene TRBV27, with TRBD1 matching over 9 bases. The source material was peripheral blood. The origin of this receptor is a man older than 75 with acute or convalescent COVID-19. CDR3 DNA: TGTGCCAGCAGCCTAGACGGGACAGGGTCGACGTATAATTCACCCCTCCACTTT. Translating gives CASSLDGTGSTYNSPLHF.